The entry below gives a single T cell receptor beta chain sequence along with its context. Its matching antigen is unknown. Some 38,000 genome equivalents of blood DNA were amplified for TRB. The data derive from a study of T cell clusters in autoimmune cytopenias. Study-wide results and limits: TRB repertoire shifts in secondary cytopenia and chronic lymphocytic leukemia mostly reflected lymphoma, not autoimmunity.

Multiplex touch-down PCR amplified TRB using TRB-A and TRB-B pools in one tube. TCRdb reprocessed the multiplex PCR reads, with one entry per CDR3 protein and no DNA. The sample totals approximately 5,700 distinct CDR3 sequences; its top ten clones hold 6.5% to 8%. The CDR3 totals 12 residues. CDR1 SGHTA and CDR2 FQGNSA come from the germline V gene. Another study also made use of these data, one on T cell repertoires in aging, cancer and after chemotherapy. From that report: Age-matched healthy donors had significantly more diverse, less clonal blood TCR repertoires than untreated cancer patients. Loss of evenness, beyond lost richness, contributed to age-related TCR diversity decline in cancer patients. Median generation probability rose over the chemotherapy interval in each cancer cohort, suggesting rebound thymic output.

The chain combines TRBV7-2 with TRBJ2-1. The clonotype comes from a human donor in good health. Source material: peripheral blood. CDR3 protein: CASSPGVNEQFF.